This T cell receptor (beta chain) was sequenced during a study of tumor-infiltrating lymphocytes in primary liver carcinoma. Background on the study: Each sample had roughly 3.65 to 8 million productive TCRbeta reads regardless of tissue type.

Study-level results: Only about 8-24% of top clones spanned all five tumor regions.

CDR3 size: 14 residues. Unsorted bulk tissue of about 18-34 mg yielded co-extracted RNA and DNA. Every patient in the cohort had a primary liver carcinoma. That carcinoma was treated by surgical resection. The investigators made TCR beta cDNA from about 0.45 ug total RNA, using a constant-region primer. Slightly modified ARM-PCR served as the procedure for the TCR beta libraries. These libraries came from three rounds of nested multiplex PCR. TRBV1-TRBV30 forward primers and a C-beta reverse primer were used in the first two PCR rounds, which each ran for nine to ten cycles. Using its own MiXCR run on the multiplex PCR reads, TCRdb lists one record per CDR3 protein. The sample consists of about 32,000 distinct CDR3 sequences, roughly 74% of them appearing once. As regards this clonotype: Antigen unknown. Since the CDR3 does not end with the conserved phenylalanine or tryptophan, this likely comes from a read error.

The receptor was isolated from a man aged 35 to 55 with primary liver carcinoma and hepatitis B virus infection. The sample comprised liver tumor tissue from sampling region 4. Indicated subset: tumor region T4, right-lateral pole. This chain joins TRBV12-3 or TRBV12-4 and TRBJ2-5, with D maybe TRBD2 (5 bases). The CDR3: CASSSAGVEETQYS. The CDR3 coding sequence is TGTGCCAGTAGTTCCGCCGGGGTTGAAGAGACCCAGTACTCC.